In its sample, the clone carrying this T cell receptor (beta chain) was seen once. The sample is drawn from a study of shared clonotypes between healthy human individuals. The ends were cut back, 4 bases at V and 2 bases at J, with 14 bases in the middle. The CDR3 is made up of 15 amino acids. Germline V gene sequence: CDR1 SNHLY, CDR2 FYNNEI. For every subset, genomic DNA was evenly distributed across several immunoSEQ plates. Some clones are missing from TCRdb's copy, which holds only in-frame ones; the method was immunoSEQ multiplex PCR. The sample lists 1 million to 1.3 million clones; approximately 78% were seen once.

The chain links TRBV2 to TRBJ2-5, with a possible D match to TRBD1 (5 bases). The clonotype comes from a man between 18 and 35 years old in good health. Some clones in this sample may be carry-over from other donors' samples. The sample comprised memory CD4+ T cells from PBMCs. Subset in this sample: CD45RA-negative fraction. The CDR3 nucleotides are TGTGCCAGCAGTGCCAATAGCAACAGGCAAGAGACCCAGTACTTC. This gives the protein CASSANSNRQETQYF.